These 26 T cell receptor beta chains were all obtained from the same sample, sequenced in a study of blood T cell repertoires in COVID-19. Assay used: immunoSEQ multiplex PCR; TCRdb lists only in-frame clones, some missing. The table records about 180,000 clones, 70% to 85% of them present only once. The sample was PBMCs or T cells enriched from blood (not recorded which). The receptors were sampled from a woman aged 50 to 65 who had recovered from COVID-19.

This chain uses TRBV11-3 with TRBJ2-1; 9 bases map to TRBD2. Germline CDR1 is SGHNT and CDR2 is YENEEA. The CDR3 consists of 17 residues. Losses at the gene ends were 1 base for V and 2 bases for J; bases not matched to a gene: 6. The CDR3 loop reads CASSLASGMSPYNEQFF. DNA for the CDR3: TGTGCCAGCAGCTTAGCTAGCGGGATGTCGCCCTACAATGAGCAGTTCTTC.

J is TRBJ2-1 and V is TRBV15; 9 bases line up with TRBD2. This CDR3 is 17 amino acids long. Per germline, CDR1 LNHNV and CDR2 YYDKDF (reference sequence). The junction had 12 bases not matched to a gene; V was cut back by 5 bases and J by 4 bases. CDR3 region: CATSPSRLAVKYNEQFF. CDR3 bases: TGTGCCACCAGCCCCTCACGACTAGCGGTGAAATACAATGAGCAGTTCTTC.

This clone was counted only a few times. The chain is built from TRBV24-1 and TRBJ2-1, with D tentatively TRBD1 (6 bases). Trimming shortened V by 1 base and J by 5 bases, and 14 bases separated the two germline ends. Germline assignment: CDR1 KGHDR and CDR2 SFDVKD. The CDR3 spans 16 residues. The CDR3 spells CATSDLRQGINNEQFF. CDR3 DNA: TGTGCCACCAGTGATTTACGGCAGGGGATAAACAATGAGCAGTTCTTC.

This sequence joins TRBV18 and TRBJ1-1, with a possible D match to TRBD1 (5 bases). The length of the CDR3 is 15 residues. The V end was cut by 2 bases, the J end by 0 bases, with 10 bases between. Germline CDR1 reads KGHSH; CDR2 reads LQKENI. The CDR3 DNA sequence: TGTGCCAGCTCACCATTAGCAGGGCTGAACACTGAAGCTTTCTTT. It is translated as CASSPLAGLNTEAFF.

For the CDR3, the DNA is TGTGCCACCAGGGGCTACCACCCTCTTACCGGCACAGATACGCAGTATTTT. Translated: CATRGYHPLTGTDTQYF. This sequence joins TRBV24-1 and TRBJ2-3; the D is unclear. Deletions cut 7 bases from V and 1 base from J, with 20 bases between. Germline V gene data show CDR1 as KGHDR and CDR2 as SFDVKD. This CDR3 is 17 amino acids long.

This clone was picked up many times. The chain links TRBV5-1 to TRBJ1-5; D perhaps matches TRBD1 (6 bases). The CDR3 covers 16 residues. Trimming took 1 base from V and 4 from J, leaving 15 bases between them. CDR1 SGHRS and CDR2 YFSETQ come from the germline V gene. In DNA, the CDR3 is TGCGCCAGCAGCTTGACTACAGGGATTCCGAATCAGCCCCAGCATTTT. It yields the protein CASSLTTGIPNQPQHF.

The genes are TRBV7-8 and TRBJ2-7, with D perhaps matching TRBD1 (7 bases). The CDR3 has 17 residues. Trimming stripped 0 bases from V and 4 bases from J, with 19 bases between. Germline CDR1 and CDR2: SGHVS and FQNEAQ. CDR3 amino acids: CASSLARGDSRKYEQYF. The CDR3 DNA sequence: TGTGCCAGCAGCTTAGCAAGGGGGGACAGCAGAAAATACGAGCAGTACTTC.

V gene TRBV2 combines with J gene TRBJ1-5, with D tentatively TRBD1 (5 bases). The V end lost 8 bases, the J end lost 5 bases, and 10 bases lay between the germline ends. The CDR3 runs 12 residues. CDR1 and CDR2 (germline): SNHLY, FYNNEI. The CDR3 spells CASRKTDQPQHF. In DNA form, the CDR3 reads TGTGCCAGCCGCAAGACAGATCAGCCCCAGCATTTT.

This rearrangement joins TRBV28 to TRBJ2-1; the match to TRBD2 covers 7 bases. This CDR3 is built from 14 residues. Germline CDR1 is MDHEN and CDR2 is SYDVKM. Unmatched junction bases numbered 6, after V lost 7 bases and J lost 3 bases. The DNA of the CDR3 is TGTGCCAGCAAAGAGCCTAGCGGCTACAATGAGCAGTTCTTC. Translating it yields CASKEPSGYNEQFF.

This rearrangement joins TRBV30 to TRBJ1-3; weak D call: TRBD1 (5 bases). Trimming cost V 4 bases and J 0 bases, with 19 bases left between them. Germline CDR1 is GTSNPN and CDR2 is SVGIG (reference sequence). This CDR3 comprises 17 residues. The CDR3 protein is CAWIKPGTGLSGNTIYF. Written as DNA, the CDR3 is TGTGCCTGGATAAAACCCGGTACAGGTCTCTCTGGAAACACCATATATTTT.

This rearrangement joins TRBV5-1 to TRBJ2-7, with D unresolved. V lost 6 bases to trimming and J lost 4 bases, with 11 bases between them. CDR1 and CDR2 from the germline V gene are SGHRS and YFSETQ. The CDR3 sequence is 12 residues long. The DNA of the CDR3 is TGCGCCAGCATTTCTGACTCATACGAGCAGTACTTC. It translates to CASISDSYEQYF.

The chain couples TRBV9 to TRBJ1-1; the D gene is possibly TRBD1 (5 bases). Germline loops: CDR1 SGDLS, CDR2 YYNGEE. V was shortened by 0 bases and J by 4 bases, with 16 bases between the two germline ends. CDR3 length: 16 residues. CDR3 sequence reads: CASSVANQGVATEAFF. CDR3 DNA: TGTGCCAGCAGCGTAGCTAATCAGGGCGTGGCCACTGAAGCTTTCTTT. Using reference TRBV9 and TRBJ1-1 for the parts outside the CDR3, the full variable domain is DSGVTQTPKHLITATGQRVTLRCSPRSGDLSVYWYQQSLDQGLQFLIQYYNGEERAKGNILERFSAQQFPDLHSELNLSSLELGDSALYFCASSVANQGVATEAFFGQGTRLTVV.

This clone appeared a single time. The chain recombines TRBV18 with TRBJ2-1, with TRBD2 matching over 8 bases. V was pared by 6 bases and J by 7 bases, with 5 bases of the junction left unmatched. The germline CDR1 and CDR2 sequences are KGHSH and LQKENI. The CDR3 totals 13 residues. CDR3 region: CASSSAGANEQFF. In DNA form, the CDR3 reads TGTGCCAGCTCGTCAGCGGGGGCAAATGAGCAGTTCTTC.

This clone has only a few counts. The V gene is TRBV4-1, the J gene TRBJ2-1; 11 bases align to TRBD2. V lost 4 bases, J lost 8 bases, and 7 bases stayed unmatched. CDR1 MGHRA and CDR2 YSYEKL come from the germline V gene. The CDR3 runs to 15 residues. CDR3 in amino acids: CASSPRLAGPDEQFF. CDR3 DNA sequence: TGCGCCAGCAGCCCGAGACTAGCGGGACCGGATGAGCAGTTCTTC.

The chain employs TRBV19 and TRBJ1-2; 7 bases align to TRBD1. Germline V gene sequence: CDR1 LNHDA, CDR2 SQIVND (reference sequence). There are 16 residues in the CDR3. The ends lost 3 bases at V and 4 bases at J; junction bases unmatched: 11. In DNA, the CDR3 is TGTGCCAGTAGTATTACTTACAGGGGATCGATCTATGGCTACACCTTC. This gives the protein CASSITYRGSIYGYTF.

The chain joins TRBV7-9 to TRBJ2-2, with D hard to call. The CDR3 covers 14 residues. CDR1 is SEHNR and CDR2 is FQNEAQ in the germline V gene (reference sequence). V lost 3 bases and J 9 bases, leaving 14 bases between the germline ends. CDR3 nucleotides: TGTGCCAGCAGCTTCCCTCCCCCCCTGTGGGAGCTGTTTTTT. Residues: CASSFPPPLWELFF.

V is TRBV28 and J is TRBJ2-7; 7 bases agree with TRBD1. The J segment lost 7 bases and the V segment lost 6 bases, leaving 15 bases of the junction unmatched. The CDR3 sequence is 15 residues long. Germline CDR1 reads MDHEN; CDR2 reads SYDVKM. The CDR3 coding sequence is TGTGCCAGCAGGCAGAACGGACAGGCCCAGGGGGAGCAGTACTTC. This gives the protein CASRQNGQAQGEQYF. Together with reference TRBV28 and TRBJ2-7, the CDR3 gives the full variable domain: DVKVTQSSRYLVKRTGEKVFLECVQDMDHENMFWYRQDPGLGLRLIYFSYDVKMKEKGDIPEGYSVSREKKERFSLILESASTNQTSMYLCASRQNGQAQGEQYFGPGTRLTVT.

The V call is TRBV18, the J call TRBJ1-1; possibly TRBD1 for D (6 bases). The CDR3 loop spans 14 amino acids. Germline V gene sequence: CDR1 KGHSH, CDR2 LQKENI. V was cut by 5 bases and J by 1 base, with 11 bases left in between. CDR3: CASSTQGQNTEAFF. The CDR3 nucleotides read TGTGCCAGCTCAACGCAGGGGCAGAACACTGAAGCTTTCTTT.

The chain links TRBV7-6 to TRBJ1-4, with TRBD1 matching over 9 bases. V gave up 5 bases and J gave up 7 bases; unmatched junction bases: 11. Germline values: CDR1 SGHVS, CDR2 FNYEAQ. The CDR3 extends over 16 amino acids. This CDR3 is CASSPFDGTGPEKLFF. The CDR3 DNA sequence: TGTGCCAGCAGCCCTTTCGACGGGACAGGGCCTGAAAAACTGTTTTTT.

The chain couples TRBV4-2 to TRBJ2-3, with TRBD2 matching 12 bases. The CDR3 has 20 residues. Per the germline V gene, CDR1 is LGHNA and CDR2 is YNFKEQ. V lost 6 bases and J lost 5; bases outside the gene matches: 21. The CDR3: CASRPGLRLAGESPQDTQYF. For the CDR3, the DNA is TGTGCCAGCAGACCTGGGCTGAGACTAGCGGGAGAATCCCCACAAGATACGCAGTATTTT.

The chain combines TRBV5-1 with TRBJ2-3; tentative D call: TRBD1 (5 bases). Germline V gene sequence: CDR1 SGHRS, CDR2 YFSETQ. With 5 bases removed from V and 0 bases from J, the gap between germline ends came to 13 bases. The CDR3 covers 15 residues. The CDR3 spells CASSTQGTSTDTQYF. The CDR3 DNA follows: TGCGCCAGCAGTACCCAGGGAACTAGCACAGATACGCAGTATTTT.

The V gene is TRBV24-1, the J gene TRBJ1-5, with 9 positions matching TRBD1. Looked up from germline, CDR1 is KGHDR and CDR2 is SFDVKD. Trimming took 1 base from V and 9 from J; bases not matched to a gene: 6. The CDR3 is 15 residues long. The CDR3 loop reads CATSDFGDRDTPQHF. CDR3 nucleotide sequence: TGTGCCACCAGTGATTTTGGGGACAGGGATACGCCCCAGCATTTT.

The chain carries TRBV12-3 or TRBV12-4 and TRBJ1-6, with a tentative D call TRBD1 (6 bases). This CDR3 comprises 13 residues. Trimming shortened V by 5 bases and J by 7 bases, and 9 bases separated the two germline ends. The CDR3 spells CASSRTDNSPLHF. CDR3 DNA sequence: TGTGCCAGCAGTAGGACAGACAATTCACCCCTCCACTTT.

This chain connects TRBV5-1 to TRBJ2-6, with D unclear. The germline gives CDR1 SGHRS, CDR2 YFSETQ. The CDR3 has 17 residues. V lost 0 bases and J lost 1, with 11 bases in between. The CDR3: CASSLGSPGSGANVLTF. In nucleotides, the CDR3 is TGCGCCAGCAGCTTGGGTTCTCCGGGTTCTGGGGCCAACGTCCTGACTTTC.

This clone was recorded many times. The chain uses TRBV7-9 and TRBJ1-3, with D possibly matching TRBD1 (5 bases). Trimming took 2 bases from V and 0 from J, leaving 14 bases between them. CDR3 length: 17 residues. The V gene's germline CDR1 is SEHNR and CDR2 FQNEAQ (reference sequence). CDR3 sequence (DNA): TGTGCCAGCAGCTTACCGACAGACACTCTCTCTGGAAACACCATATATTTT. Protein sequence: CASSLPTDTLSGNTIYF.

The V gene is TRBV11-2, the J gene TRBJ2-7; TRBD1 agrees at 11 bases. This CDR3 contains 14 residues. J was trimmed by 4 bases and V by 5 bases; bases with no gene match: 4. Germline-derived CDR1 and CDR2 are SGHAT and FQNNGV. In DNA form, the CDR3 reads TGTGCCAGCAGCCCCGGGACAGGGGGATACGAGCAGTACTTC. Residues: CASSPGTGGYEQYF.